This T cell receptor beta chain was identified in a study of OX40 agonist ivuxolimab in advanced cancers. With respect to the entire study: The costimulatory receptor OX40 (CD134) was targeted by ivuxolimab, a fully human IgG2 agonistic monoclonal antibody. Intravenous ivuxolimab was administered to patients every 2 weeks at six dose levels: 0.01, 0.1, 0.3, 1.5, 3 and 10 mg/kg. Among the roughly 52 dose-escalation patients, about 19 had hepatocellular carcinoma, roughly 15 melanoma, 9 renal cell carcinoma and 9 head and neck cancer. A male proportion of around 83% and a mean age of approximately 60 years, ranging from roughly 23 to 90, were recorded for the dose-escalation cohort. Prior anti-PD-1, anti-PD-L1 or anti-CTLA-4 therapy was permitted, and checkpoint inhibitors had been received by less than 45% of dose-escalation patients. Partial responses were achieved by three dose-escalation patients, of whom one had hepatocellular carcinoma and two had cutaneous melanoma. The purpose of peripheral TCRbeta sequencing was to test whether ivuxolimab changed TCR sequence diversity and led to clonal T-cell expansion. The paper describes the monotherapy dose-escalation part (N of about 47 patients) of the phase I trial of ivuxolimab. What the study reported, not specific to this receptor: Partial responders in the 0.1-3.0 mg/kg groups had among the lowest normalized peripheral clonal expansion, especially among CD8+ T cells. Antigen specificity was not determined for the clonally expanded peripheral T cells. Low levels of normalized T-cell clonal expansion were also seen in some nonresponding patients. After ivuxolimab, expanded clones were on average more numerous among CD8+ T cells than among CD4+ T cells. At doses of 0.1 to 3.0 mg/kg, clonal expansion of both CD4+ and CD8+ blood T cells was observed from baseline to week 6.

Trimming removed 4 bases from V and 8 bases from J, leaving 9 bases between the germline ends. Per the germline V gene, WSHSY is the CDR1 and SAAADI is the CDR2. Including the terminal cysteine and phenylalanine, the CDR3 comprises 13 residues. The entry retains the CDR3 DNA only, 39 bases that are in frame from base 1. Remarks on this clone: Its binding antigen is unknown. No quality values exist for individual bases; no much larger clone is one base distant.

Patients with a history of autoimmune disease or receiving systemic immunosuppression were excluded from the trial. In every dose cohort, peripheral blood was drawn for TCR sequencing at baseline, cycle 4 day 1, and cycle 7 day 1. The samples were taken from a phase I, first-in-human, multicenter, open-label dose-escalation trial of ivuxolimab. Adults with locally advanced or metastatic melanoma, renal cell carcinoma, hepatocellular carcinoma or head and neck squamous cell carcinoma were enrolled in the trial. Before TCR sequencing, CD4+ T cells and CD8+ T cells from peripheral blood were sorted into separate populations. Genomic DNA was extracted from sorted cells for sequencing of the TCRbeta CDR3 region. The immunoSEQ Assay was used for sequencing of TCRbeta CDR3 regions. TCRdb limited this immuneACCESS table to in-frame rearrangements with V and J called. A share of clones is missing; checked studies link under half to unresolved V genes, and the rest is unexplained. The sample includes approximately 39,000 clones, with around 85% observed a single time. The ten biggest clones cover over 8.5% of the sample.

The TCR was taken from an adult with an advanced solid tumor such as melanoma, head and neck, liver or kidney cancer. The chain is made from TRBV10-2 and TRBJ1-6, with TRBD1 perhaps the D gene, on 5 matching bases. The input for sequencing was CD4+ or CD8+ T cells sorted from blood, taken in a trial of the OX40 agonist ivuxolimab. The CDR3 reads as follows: CASSVQGDSPLHF. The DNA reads TGCGCCAGCAGTGTGCAGGGAGATTCACCCCTCCACTTT.